This T cell receptor (beta chain) is drawn from a study of T cell repertoires in cytomegalovirus infection (dated by TCRdb to about 2019). For the study in its entirety: The peptide stimulations were aimed at well-studied HLA-B-restricted epitopes as well as recently identified HLA-C-restricted CMV epitopes, whose presentation resists viral immunomodulation. Because public TCR beta signatures pointed to carriage of CMV infection together with the matching HLA type, the HLA type of each donor mattered for the analysis. Here is what the overall study found, with its caveats: The ex vivo response was dominated by HLA-C-restricted CMV-specific TCR beta clonotypes, which also provided the single most frequent clonotype in two of eight donors. In both this cohort and an independent cohort of 352 donors, the cumulative frequency of public TCR beta family members distinguished carriers of CMV infection plus the relevant HLA type.

The instrument given in TCRdb is Illumina HiSeq 1500. TCRdb trimmed public reads at Q25 via fastp, called clones via MiXCR and kept in-frame beta chains. When rows share a CDR3 protein, they turn into one entry using the most common DNA and genes. Here the sample has 450,000 to 600,000 distinct CDR3 sequences; 30% to 35% occur a single time. Together, the top ten hold around a sixth of the sample. To note about this clonotype: Its antigen has not been determined. The record has no base qualities; no much larger clone is one base away.

The junction shows trimming of 4 bases on V and 4 bases on J, and the gene matches do not reach 7 bases of it. CDR1 and CDR2 are read off the germline V gene (reference sequence) as LNHDA and SQIVND. CDR3 length: 17 amino acids, cysteine to phenylalanine. Kept here is only the CDR3 DNA, which spans 51 bases and is read in frame from base 1. The treatment or condition label, read with the paper, signifies: in vitro stimulation with specific CMV peptide epitopes to enrich CMV-specific T cells. This sample comprised cultured PBMCs, obtained from culture after CMV antigen stimulation. The source is a human donor in good health (CMV status not recorded). Some clones in this sample may be carry-over from other donors' samples. The sequence links TRBV19 to TRBJ2-3; TRBD2 fits 14 bases in the junction. The DNA is as follows: TGTGCCAGTAGTACTGGGACTAGCGGGAGTGTGGCAGATACGCAGTATTTT. It specifies CASSTGTSGSVADTQYF.